This T cell receptor (beta chain) was obtained from a study of regulatory T cells in long-lasting Graves disease. Study-level results: Limited samples may have lowered accuracy. Repertoires from persistent disease leaned toward TRBV28, TRBJ1-2 and TRBJ2-5.

According to the study, TCR beta libraries were built with iRepertoire HTBI primers and CDR3-region Arm-PCR. TCRdb redid the calling of the multiplex PCR reads with MiXCR, one entry per CDR3 protein. The table lists hundreds of thousands of distinct CDR3 sequences, roughly 20% of them singletons. This clonotype was picked up a small number of times. The antigen remains unidentified. V lost 1 base and J 2 bases, leaving 17 bases between the germline ends. The CDR3 consists of 17 residues. Germline values: CDR1 SEHNR, CDR2 FQNEAQ (reference sequence). Regarding time point: persistent/refractory GD, antithyroid drugs over 5 years with positive TRAb. RNA extracted from PBMCs served as the sequencing template.

The sample in question was peripheral blood mononuclear cells (PBMCs), obtained when the disease was refractory, from a patient treated with antithyroid drugs. The source is a female donor with Graves disease. This chain connects TRBV7-9 to TRBJ1-1, with D hard to call. The CDR3 sequence is CASSLVEIMKRNTEAFF. Here the CDR3 DNA reads TGTGCCAGCAGCTTAGTCGAAATAATGAAAAGAAACACTGAAGCTTTCTTT.